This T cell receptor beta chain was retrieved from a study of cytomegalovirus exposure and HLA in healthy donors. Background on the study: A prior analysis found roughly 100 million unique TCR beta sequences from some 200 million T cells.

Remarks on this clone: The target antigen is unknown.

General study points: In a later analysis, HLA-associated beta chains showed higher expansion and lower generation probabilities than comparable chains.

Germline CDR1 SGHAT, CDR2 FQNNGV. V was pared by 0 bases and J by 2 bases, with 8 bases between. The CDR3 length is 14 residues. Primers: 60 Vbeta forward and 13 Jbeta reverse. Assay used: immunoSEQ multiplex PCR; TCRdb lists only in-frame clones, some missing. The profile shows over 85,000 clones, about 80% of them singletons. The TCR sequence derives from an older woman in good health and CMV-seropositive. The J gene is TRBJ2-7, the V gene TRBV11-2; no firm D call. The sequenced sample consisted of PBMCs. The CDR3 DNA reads TGTGCCAGCAGCTTAGATCAGGTGACCTACGAGCAGTACTTC. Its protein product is CASSLDQVTYEQYF. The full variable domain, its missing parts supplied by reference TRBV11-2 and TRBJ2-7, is EAGVAQSPRYKIIEKRQSVAFWCNPISGHATLYWYQQILGQGPKLLIQFQNNGVVDDSQLPKDRFSAERLKGVDSTLKIQPAKLEDSAVYLCASSLDQVTYEQYFGPGTRLTVT.